This T cell receptor (beta chain) was identified in a study of blood T cell repertoires in COVID-19. In the study overall: Both acute and convalescent COVID-19 samples were obtained from the United States, Italy and Spain. The analysed material was cDNA or gDNA that came from T cells, B-cell-depleted T cells, or PBMCs.

The ends were cut back, 1 base at V and 7 bases at J, with 8 bases in the middle. The V gene's germline CDR1 is SGDLS and CDR2 YYNGEE. The CDR3 has 13 residues. In the authors' workflow: The assay estimated nucleated cells by amplifying reference gene primers. Assay: immunoSEQ multiplex PCR; the TCRdb copy retains only in-frame clones and omits some. That table is the source of V, J and clone size, and D and trimming were worked out from the DNA. This sample has some 150,000 clones, with about 80% found just once. The sample taken for sequencing was peripheral blood. This clonotype was sampled from a human donor with acute or convalescent COVID-19. The donor label of this sample is uncertain. V gene TRBV9 combines with J gene TRBJ2-2; no definite D call. DNA for the CDR3: TGTGCCAGCAGCGTAACCACGGGCGGGGAGCTGTTTTTT. It yields the protein CASSVTTGGELFF. Combining the CDR3 with reference TRBV9 and TRBJ2-2 gives the whole variable domain DSGVTQTPKHLITATGQRVTLRCSPRSGDLSVYWYQQSLDQGLQFLIQYYNGEERAKGNILERFSAQQFPDLHSELNLSSLELGDSALYFCASSVTTGGELFFGEGSRLTVL.